This TCR beta chain was sequenced for a study of post-analysis software for immune sequencing data. At the level of the study: Recorded disease courses covered relapsing-remitting, secondary progressive and progressive-relapsing multiple sclerosis. Some patients had no subtype annotation. General observations from the study: A handful of TRBV segments were significantly more frequent in patients than in controls. TRBV5-6, TRBV5-1 and TRBV20-1 were among these segments. When compared against controls, multiple sclerosis patients showed significantly lower normalized Chao1 diversity.

In the case of this clonotype: Its antigen is unidentified. The junction does not match germline at one end; this may be a read error.

Tagging with unique molecular identifiers was a feature of the TCR beta cDNA libraries. TCRdb re-called the PCR reads with MiXCR, one entry per CDR3 protein. The sample has around 160,000 distinct CDR3 sequences; about 34% are singletons. CDR3 length: 15 amino acids. Per the germline V gene, CDR1 is SSHAT and CDR2 is FNYEAQ (reference sequence). The chain joins TRBV7-7 to TRBJ2-5; tentative D call: TRBD2 (5 bases). The receptor comes from a girl aged 5 to 17 with multiple sclerosis. The source material was blood, sampled after autologous hematopoietic stem cell transplantation. The CDR3 bases are TGTGCTAGCAGCTTATCAGGCGCCCCGGGGGAGACCCAGTACTTC. This codes for CASSLSGAPGETQYF.